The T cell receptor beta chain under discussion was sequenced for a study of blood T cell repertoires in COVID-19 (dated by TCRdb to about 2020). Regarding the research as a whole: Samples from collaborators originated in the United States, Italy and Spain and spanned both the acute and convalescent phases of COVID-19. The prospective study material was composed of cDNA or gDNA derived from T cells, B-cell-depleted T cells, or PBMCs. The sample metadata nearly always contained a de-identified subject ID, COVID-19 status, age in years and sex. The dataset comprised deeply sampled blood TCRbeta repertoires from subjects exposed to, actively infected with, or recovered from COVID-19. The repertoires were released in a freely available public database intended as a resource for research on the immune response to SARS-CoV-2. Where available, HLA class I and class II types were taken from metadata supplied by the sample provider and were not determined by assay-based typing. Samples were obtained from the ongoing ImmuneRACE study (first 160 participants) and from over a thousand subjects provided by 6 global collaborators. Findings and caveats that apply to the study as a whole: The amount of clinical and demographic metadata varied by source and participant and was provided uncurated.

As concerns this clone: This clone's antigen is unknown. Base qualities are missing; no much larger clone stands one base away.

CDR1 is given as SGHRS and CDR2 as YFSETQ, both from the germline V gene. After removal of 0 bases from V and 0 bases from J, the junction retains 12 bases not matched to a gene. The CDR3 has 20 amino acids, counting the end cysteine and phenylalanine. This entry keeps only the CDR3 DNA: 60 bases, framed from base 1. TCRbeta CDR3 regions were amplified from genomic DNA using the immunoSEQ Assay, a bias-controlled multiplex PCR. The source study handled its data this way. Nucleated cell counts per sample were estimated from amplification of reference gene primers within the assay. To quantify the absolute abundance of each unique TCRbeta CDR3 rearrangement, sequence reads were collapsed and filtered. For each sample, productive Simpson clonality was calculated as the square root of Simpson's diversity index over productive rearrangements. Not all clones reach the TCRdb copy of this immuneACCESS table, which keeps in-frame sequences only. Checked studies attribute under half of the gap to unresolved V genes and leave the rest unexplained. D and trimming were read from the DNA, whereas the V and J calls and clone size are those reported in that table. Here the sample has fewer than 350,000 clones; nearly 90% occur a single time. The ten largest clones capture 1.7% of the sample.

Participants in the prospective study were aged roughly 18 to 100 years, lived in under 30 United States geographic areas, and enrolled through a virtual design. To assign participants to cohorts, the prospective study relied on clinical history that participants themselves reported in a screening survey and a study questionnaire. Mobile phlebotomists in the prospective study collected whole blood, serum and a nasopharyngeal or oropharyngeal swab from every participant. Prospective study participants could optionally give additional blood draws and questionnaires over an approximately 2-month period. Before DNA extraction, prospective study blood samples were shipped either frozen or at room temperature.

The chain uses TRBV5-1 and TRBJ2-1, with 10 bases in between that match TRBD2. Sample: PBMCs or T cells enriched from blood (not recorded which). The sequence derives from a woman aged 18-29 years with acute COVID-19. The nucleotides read TGCGCCAGCAGCTTGGCGATGGCTAGCGGGAGTGGGAGCTCCTACAATGAGCAGTTCTTC. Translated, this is CASSLAMASGSGSSYNEQFF.